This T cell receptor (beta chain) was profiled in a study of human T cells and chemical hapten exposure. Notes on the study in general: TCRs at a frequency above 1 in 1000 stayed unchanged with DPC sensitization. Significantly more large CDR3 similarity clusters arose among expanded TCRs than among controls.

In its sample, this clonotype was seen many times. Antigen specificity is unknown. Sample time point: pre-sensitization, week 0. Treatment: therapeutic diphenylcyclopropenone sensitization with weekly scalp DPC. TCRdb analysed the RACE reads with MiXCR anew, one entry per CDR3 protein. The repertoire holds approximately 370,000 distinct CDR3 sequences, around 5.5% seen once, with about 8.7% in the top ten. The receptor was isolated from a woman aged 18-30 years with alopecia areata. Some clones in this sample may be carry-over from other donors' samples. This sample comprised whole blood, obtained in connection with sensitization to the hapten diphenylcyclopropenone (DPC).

The CDR3 here is CASSYKYSPLHF. For the CDR3, the DNA is TGTGCCAGCAGTTACAAGTATTCACCCCTCCACTTT. The V call is TRBV6-2 or TRBV6-3, the J call TRBJ1-6; no clear D gene. Germline V gene lookup returns CDR1 MNHEY and CDR2 SVGEGT. The CDR3 consists of 12 residues. Deletions cut 2 bases from V and 8 bases from J, with 4 bases between.